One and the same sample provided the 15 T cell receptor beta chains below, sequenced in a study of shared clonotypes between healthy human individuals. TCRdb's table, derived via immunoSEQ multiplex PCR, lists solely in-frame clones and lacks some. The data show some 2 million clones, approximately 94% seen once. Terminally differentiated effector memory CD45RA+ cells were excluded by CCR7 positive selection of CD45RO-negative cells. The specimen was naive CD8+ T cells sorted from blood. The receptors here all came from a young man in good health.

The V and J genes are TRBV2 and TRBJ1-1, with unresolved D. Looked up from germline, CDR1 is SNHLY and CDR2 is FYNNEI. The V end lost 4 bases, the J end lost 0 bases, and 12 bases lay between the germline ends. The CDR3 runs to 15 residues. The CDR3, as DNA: TGTGCCAGCAGTGCCCCCAACAGCATGAACACTGAAGCTTTCTTT. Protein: CASSAPNSMNTEAFF.

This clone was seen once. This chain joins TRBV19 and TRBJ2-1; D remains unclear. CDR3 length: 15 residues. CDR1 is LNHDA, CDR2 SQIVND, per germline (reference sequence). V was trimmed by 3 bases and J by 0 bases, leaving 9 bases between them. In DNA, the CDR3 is TGTGCCAGTAGTATGGCCAGTACCTCCTACAATGAGCAGTTCTTC. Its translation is CASSMASTSYNEQFF. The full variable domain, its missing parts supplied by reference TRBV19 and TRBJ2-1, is DGGITQSPKYLFRKEGQNVTLSCEQNLNHDAMYWYRQDPGQGLRLIYYSQIVNDFQKGDIAEGYSVSREKKESFPLTVTSAQKNPTAFYLCASSMASTSYNEQFFGPGTRLTVL.

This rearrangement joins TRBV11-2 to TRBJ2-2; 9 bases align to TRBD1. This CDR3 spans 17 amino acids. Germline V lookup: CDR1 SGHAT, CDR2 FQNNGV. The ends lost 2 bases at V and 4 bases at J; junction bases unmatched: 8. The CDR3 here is CASSLKATGGLTGELFF. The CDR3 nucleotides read TGTGCCAGCAGCTTAAAAGCGACAGGGGGTCTCACCGGGGAGCTGTTTTTT.

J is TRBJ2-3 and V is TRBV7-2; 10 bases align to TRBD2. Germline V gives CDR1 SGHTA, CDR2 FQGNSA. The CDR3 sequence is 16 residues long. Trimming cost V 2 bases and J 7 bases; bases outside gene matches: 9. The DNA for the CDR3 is TGTGCCAGCAGCTTAAGTTACCTAGCGGGAGAACATACGCAGTATTTT. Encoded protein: CASSLSYLAGEHTQYF.

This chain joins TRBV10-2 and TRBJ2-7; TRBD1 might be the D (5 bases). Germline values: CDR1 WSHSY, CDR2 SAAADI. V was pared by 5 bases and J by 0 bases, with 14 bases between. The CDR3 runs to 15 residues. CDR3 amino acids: CASSYQGDLSYEQYF. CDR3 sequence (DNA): TGCGCCAGCAGTTACCAGGGTGACCTCTCCTACGAGCAGTACTTC.

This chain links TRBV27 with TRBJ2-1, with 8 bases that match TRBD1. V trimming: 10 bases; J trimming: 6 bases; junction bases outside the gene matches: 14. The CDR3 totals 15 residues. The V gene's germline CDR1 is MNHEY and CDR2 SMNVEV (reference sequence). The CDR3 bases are TGTGCCATCTCCCCCCCAGGGGGCGCGGGCAATGAGCAGTTCTTC. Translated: CAISPPGGAGNEQFF.

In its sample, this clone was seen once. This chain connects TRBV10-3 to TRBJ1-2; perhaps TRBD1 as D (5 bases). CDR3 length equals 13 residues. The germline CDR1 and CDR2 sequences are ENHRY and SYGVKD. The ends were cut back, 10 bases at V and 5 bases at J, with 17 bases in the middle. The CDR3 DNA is TGTGCCAGCACCGACTCAGAGGGGTATGGCTACACCTTC. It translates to CASTDSEGYGYTF.

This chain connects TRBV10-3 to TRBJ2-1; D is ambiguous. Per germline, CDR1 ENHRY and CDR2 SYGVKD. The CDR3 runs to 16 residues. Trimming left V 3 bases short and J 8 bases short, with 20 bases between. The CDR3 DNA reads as TGTGCCATCAGTGACGCTCCGGGCCCTAGGGTCGATGAGCAGTTCTTC. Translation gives CAISDAPGPRVDEQFF.

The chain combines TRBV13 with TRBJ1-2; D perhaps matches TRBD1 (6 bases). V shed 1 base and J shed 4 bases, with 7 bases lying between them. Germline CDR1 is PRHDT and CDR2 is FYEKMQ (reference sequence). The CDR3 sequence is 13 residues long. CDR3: CASSLEGGYGYTF. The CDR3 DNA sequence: TGTGCCAGCAGCTTAGAGGGGGGCTATGGCTACACCTTC.

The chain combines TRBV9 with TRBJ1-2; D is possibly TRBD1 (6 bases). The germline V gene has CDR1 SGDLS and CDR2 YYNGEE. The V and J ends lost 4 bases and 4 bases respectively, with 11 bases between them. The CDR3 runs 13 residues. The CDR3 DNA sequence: TGTGCCAGCAGCCAACAGGGCGGCTATGGCTACACCTTC. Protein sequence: CASSQQGGYGYTF.

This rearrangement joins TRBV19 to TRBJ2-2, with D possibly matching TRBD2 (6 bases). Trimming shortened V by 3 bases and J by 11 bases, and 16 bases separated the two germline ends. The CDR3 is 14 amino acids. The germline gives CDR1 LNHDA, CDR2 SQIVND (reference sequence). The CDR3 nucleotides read TGTGCCAGTAGTATGATGGAGGGGTCAGGAGAGCTGTTTTTT. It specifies CASSMMEGSGELFF.

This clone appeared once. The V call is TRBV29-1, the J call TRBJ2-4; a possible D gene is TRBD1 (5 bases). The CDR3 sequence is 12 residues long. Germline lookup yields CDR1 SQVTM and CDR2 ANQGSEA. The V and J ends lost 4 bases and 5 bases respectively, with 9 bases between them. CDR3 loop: CSVAGQQNIQYF. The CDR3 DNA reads TGCAGCGTTGCCGGACAACAAAACATTCAGTACTTC.

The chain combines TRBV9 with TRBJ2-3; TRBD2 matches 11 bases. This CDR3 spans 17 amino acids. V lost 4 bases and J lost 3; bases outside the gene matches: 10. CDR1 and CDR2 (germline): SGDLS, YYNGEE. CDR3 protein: CASSTATSGDWTDTQYF. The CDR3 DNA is TGTGCCAGCAGCACCGCGACTAGCGGGGATTGGACAGATACGCAGTATTTT. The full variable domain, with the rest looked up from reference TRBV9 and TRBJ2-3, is DSGVTQTPKHLITATGQRVTLRCSPRSGDLSVYWYQQSLDQGLQFLIQYYNGEERAKGNILERFSAQQFPDLHSELNLSSLELGDSALYFCASSTATSGDWTDTQYFGPGTRLTVL.

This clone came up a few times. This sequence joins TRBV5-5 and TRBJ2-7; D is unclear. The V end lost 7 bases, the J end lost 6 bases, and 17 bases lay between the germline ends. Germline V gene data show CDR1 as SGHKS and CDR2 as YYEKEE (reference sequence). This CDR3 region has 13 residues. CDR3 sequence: CASAPVFGLEQYF. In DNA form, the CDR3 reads TGTGCCAGCGCACCCGTTTTTGGGCTCGAGCAGTACTTC.

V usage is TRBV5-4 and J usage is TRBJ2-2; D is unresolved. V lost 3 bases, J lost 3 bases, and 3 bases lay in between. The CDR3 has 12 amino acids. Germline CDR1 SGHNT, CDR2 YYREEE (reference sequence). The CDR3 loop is CASSSYTGELFF. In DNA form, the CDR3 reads TGTGCCAGCAGCTCGTACACCGGGGAGCTGTTTTTT. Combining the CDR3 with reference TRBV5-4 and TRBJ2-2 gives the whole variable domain ETGVTQSPTHLIKTRGQQVTLRCSSQSGHNTVSWYQQALGQGPQFIFQYYREEENGRGNFPPRFSGLQFPNYSSELNVNALELDDSALYLCASSSYTGELFFGEGSRLTVL.